This entry lists 5 T cell receptor beta chains sequenced from one sample in a study of T cells in Graves' hyperthyroidism and ophthalmopathy. Authors of the study amplified TCR beta CDR3 regions from RNA transcripts. The TCR CDR3 first-round RT-PCR relied on the HTBI primer set. TCRdb passed the multiplex PCR reads through MiXCR, listing each CDR3 protein once. The repertoire holds some 800,000 distinct CDR3 sequences, with roughly 37% as singletons. The sequenced material came from blood. All receptors come from a man in his late teens or twenties with Graves' hyperthyroidism.

The chain couples TRBV4-3 to TRBJ1-1; the D is unclear. Germline values: CDR1 LGHNA, CDR2 YSLEER. Trimming took 1 base from V and 5 from J, leaving 14 bases between them. The CDR3 is made up of 15 amino acids. This chain's CDR3 is CASSQARASPTEAFF. As DNA, the CDR3 is TGCGCCAGCAGCCAAGCGCGGGCAAGTCCGACTGAAGCTTTCTTT.

This chain links TRBV12-3 or TRBV12-4 with TRBJ1-4, with TRBD1 matching over 7 bases. The J segment lost 8 bases and the V segment lost 5 bases, leaving 5 bases of the junction unmatched. The CDR3 has 13 residues. As DNA, the CDR3 is TGTGCCAGCAGTGACAGGGAGGGGGAAAAACTGTTTTTT. Translated: CASSDREGEKLFF.

The sample holds a few counts of this clonotype. This chain uses TRBV25-1 with TRBJ2-3; 8 bases align to TRBD2. The CDR3 extends over 15 amino acids. The V segment lost 3 bases and the J segment 9 bases; nucleotides outside the gene matches: 11. Looked up from germline, CDR1 is MGHDK and CDR2 is SYGVNS. In nucleotides, the CDR3 is TGTGCCAGCAGTGACCCAGCGGGGGCCTTATTAACGCAGTATTTT. Amino acids: CASSDPAGALLTQYF.

Concerning this clonotype: Compared with germline, one end of the junction differs, possibly owing to a read error. The V gene is TRBV10-3, the J gene TRBJ1-1; weak D call: TRBD1 (6 bases). The germline V gene encodes CDR1 ENHRY and CDR2 SYGVKD. The CDR3 runs to 13 residues. Here the CDR3 reads CASSEFGRGEAFF. The CDR3 nucleotides read TGTGCCAGCAGTGAATTCGGCAGGGGTGAAGCTTTCTTT.

Concerning this clonotype: A much larger clone lies one base from this, so it may be a read error. The chain uses TRBV29-1 and TRBJ1-1; D not resolved. The CDR3 totals 14 residues. V was cut by 1 base and J by 4 bases, with 13 bases left in between. CDR1 and CDR2 from the germline V gene are SQVTM and ANQGSEA. For the CDR3, the DNA is TGCAGCGTTGAAGCGGAGGTGGCTGGCACTGAAGCTTTCTTT. This gives the protein CSVEAEVAGTEAFF. Full variable domain (outside the CDR3, taken from reference TRBV29-1 and TRBJ1-1): SAVISQKPSRDICQRGTSLTIQCQVDSQVTMMFWYRQQPGQSLTLIATANQGSEATYESGFVIDKFPISRPNLTFSTLTVSNMSPEDSSIYLCSVEAEVAGTEAFFGQGTRLTVV.